The 23 T cell receptor beta chains below were found in one sample sequenced in a study of T-cell memory formation after mild COVID-19. TCRdb re-called the 5' RACE reads through MiXCR, storing one row per CDR3 protein. The sample lists about 470,000 distinct CDR3 sequences; 15% to 20% were seen once. The sample was PBMCs or a T cell subset sorted from them (not recorded which). These receptors originate from an adult woman who had mild COVID-19 (a few samples of this study predate the infection). Cell type and time point are not known.

In this sample, this clonotype turned up a few times. V and J are TRBV18 and TRBJ2-1, with 12 bases fitting TRBD2. Germline V gene sequence: CDR1 KGHSH, CDR2 LQKENI. CDR3 length: 14 residues. V was pared by 11 bases and J by 7 bases, with 9 bases of the junction left unmatched. In nucleotides, the CDR3 is TGTGCCGGACCTAGCGGGAGGGCAAGGAATGAGCAGTTCTTC. Translating it yields CAGPSGRARNEQFF.

Here the CDR3 DNA reads TGTGCCAGCAGCCCAACTGTGGGGGTGTGTGAGCAGTTCTTC. This translates into CASSPTVGVCEQFF. The chain has TRBV7-9 and TRBJ2-1; D might be TRBD1 or TRBD2, each matching 5 bases. Germline CDR1 and CDR2: SEHNR and FQNEAQ (reference sequence). This CDR3 has 14 residues. V lost 5 bases and J lost 9, with 17 bases in between.

This clonotype was found a few times. V usage is TRBV6-5 and J usage is TRBJ2-3; D not resolved. Looked up from germline, CDR1 is MNHEY and CDR2 is SVGAGI. The CDR3 has 12 residues. Trimming took 7 bases from V and 6 from J, leaving 11 bases between them. The CDR3 region is CASKASGDTQYF. In nucleotides, the CDR3 is TGTGCCAGCAAGGCTAGTGGGGATACGCAGTATTTT.

This clonotype was counted only a few times. V and J are TRBV20-1 and TRBJ2-7; D ambiguous. The CDR3 totals 11 residues. CDR1 and CDR2 from the germline V gene are DFQATT and SNEGSKA (reference sequence). V was trimmed by 6 bases and J by 4 bases, leaving 10 bases between them. The CDR3 loop is CSARRIYEQYF. For the CDR3, the DNA is TGCAGTGCCCGTAGGATATACGAGCAGTACTTC.

This clonotype was found a few times. The chain joins TRBV6-5 to TRBJ2-7; no clear D. The CDR3 spans 16 residues. Germline CDR1 reads MNHEY; CDR2 reads SVGAGI. V dropped 0 bases and J dropped 6 bases, with 18 bases sitting between them. Here the CDR3 reads CASSYSGTNMIGEQYF. For the CDR3, the DNA is TGTGCCAGCAGTTACTCGGGCACCAACATGATCGGCGAGCAGTACTTC.

The chain couples TRBV12-3 or TRBV12-4 to TRBJ2-1, with D tentatively TRBD1 or TRBD2 (6 bases each). The CDR3 contains 13 residues. With 1 base removed from V and 10 bases from J, the gap between germline ends came to 11 bases. The CDR3 reads CASSLGGAREQFF. The CDR3 nucleotides read TGTGCCAGCAGTTTAGGGGGGGCTAGAGAGCAGTTCTTC.

This clonotype was recorded a few times. The chain couples TRBV24-1 to TRBJ2-5; D perhaps matches TRBD1 (5 bases). Germline V CDR1 and CDR2: KGHDR, SFDVKD. This CDR3 has 14 residues. Trimming took 5 bases from V and 2 from J, leaving 11 bases between them. The CDR3 here is CATSVDDRQETQYF. As DNA, the CDR3 is TGTGCCACCAGTGTCGATGACAGACAAGAGACCCAGTACTTC.

The chain links TRBV5-1 to TRBJ1-2; TRBD1 might be the D (5 bases). Germline V gene lookup returns CDR1 SGHRS and CDR2 YFSETQ. This CDR3 region has 13 residues. V was shortened by 1 base and J by 8 bases, with 12 bases between the two germline ends. CDR3 amino acids: CASSLRQGEGYTF. CDR3 DNA: TGCGCCAGCAGCTTGCGTCAGGGCGAAGGCTACACCTTC.

The rearrangement links TRBV7-3 to TRBJ2-5; TRBD2 aligns across 13 bases. This CDR3 region has 17 residues. Looked up from germline, CDR1 is SGHTA and CDR2 is FQGTGA. V dropped 5 bases and J dropped 0; count of bases not matched to a gene: 6. CDR3 sequence (DNA): TGTGCCAGCAGCCCGGGACTAGCGGGGAAGTACCAAGAGACCCAGTACTTC. This encodes CASSPGLAGKYQETQYF.

This clonotype was found a few times. This chain joins TRBV5-6 and TRBJ2-5; no clear D gene. The germline gives CDR1 SGHDT, CDR2 YYEEEE. The CDR3 is made up of 15 amino acids. V lost 3 bases to trimming and J lost 0 bases, with 12 bases between them. The chain's CDR3 is CASSWRGTDQETQYF. The CDR3 DNA follows: TGTGCCAGCAGCTGGCGAGGTACAGACCAAGAGACCCAGTACTTC.

This clonotype was picked up many times. The chain links TRBV18 to TRBJ2-3, with unresolved D. With 8 bases removed from V and 0 bases from J, the gap between germline ends came to 15 bases. The CDR3 consists of 15 residues. Looked up from germline, CDR1 is KGHSH and CDR2 is LQKENI. In DNA, the CDR3 is TGTGCCAGCAGCCCGCGGACGGCTAGCACAGATACGCAGTATTTT. This gives the protein CASSPRTASTDTQYF. Using reference TRBV18 and TRBJ2-3 for the parts outside the CDR3, the full variable domain is NAGVMQNPRHLVRRRGQEARLRCSPMKGHSHVYWYRQLPEEGLKFMVYLQKENIIDESGMPKERFSAEFPKEGPSILRIQQVVRGDSAAYFCASSPRTASTDTQYFGPGTRLTVL.

This clonotype was recorded a few times. The CDR3 here is CASSSGTGDNQPQHF. CDR3 in DNA: TGTGCCAGCAGTTCCGGGACAGGGGACAATCAGCCCCAGCATTTT. The genes are TRBV12-3 or TRBV12-4 and TRBJ1-5; 10 bases are shared with TRBD1. V lost 4 bases, J lost 3 bases, and 3 bases stayed unmatched. The CDR3 extends over 15 amino acids.

This clonotype has just a few counts. V usage is TRBV3-1 and J usage is TRBJ2-1; 10 nucleotides match TRBD2. This CDR3 is 16 amino acids long. Germline CDR1 is LGHDT and CDR2 is YNNKEL (reference sequence). J lost 6 bases, V lost 4 bases, and 9 bases had no gene match. CDR3 nucleotides: TGTGCCAGCAGCCCATCCAGCGGGGGGGCCGTCAATGAGCAGTTCTTC. Translated: CASSPSSGGAVNEQFF.

This sequence joins TRBV24-1 and TRBJ2-1, with D perhaps matching TRBD1 or TRBD2 (5 bases each). Trimming cost V 3 bases and J 8 bases, with 25 bases left between them. The length of the CDR3 is 18 residues. CDR1 is KGHDR and CDR2 is SFDVKD in the germline V gene. CDR3 nucleotide sequence: TGTGCCACCAGTGATCCCTTTCCTGAGACAGAACAGGAGGATGAGCAGTTCTTC. Translated, it gives CATSDPFPETEQEDEQFF.

This clonotype was counted a few times. V gene TRBV4-1 combines with J gene TRBJ2-5, with D hard to call. The CDR3 spans 14 residues. V was cut by 4 bases and J by 2 bases, with 11 bases left in between. Germline CDR1 MGHRA, CDR2 YSYEKL. CDR3 amino acids: CASSPRATQETQYF. DNA for the CDR3: TGCGCCAGCAGCCCTCGGGCTACTCAAGAGACCCAGTACTTC.

V is TRBV5-1 and J is TRBJ2-7; 10 bases line up with TRBD2. Unmatched junction bases numbered 5, after V lost 4 bases and J lost 4 bases. The CDR3 length is 14 residues. Per the germline V gene, CDR1 is SGHRS and CDR2 is YFSETQ. CDR3 DNA sequence: TGCGCCAGCAGCACTAGCGGGGTACAATACGAGCAGTACTTC. Residues: CASSTSGVQYEQYF.

This chain uses TRBV6-1 with TRBJ2-1; 7 bases align to TRBD1. Unmatched junction bases numbered 13, after V lost 10 bases and J lost 7 bases. The length of the CDR3 is 14 residues. CDR1 and CDR2 (germline): MNHNS, SASEGT. The chain's CDR3 is CATKGQPVGNEQFF. CDR3 nucleotides: TGTGCCACCAAGGGACAGCCTGTGGGGAATGAGCAGTTCTTC.

This chain joins TRBV27 and TRBJ1-6; D remains ambiguous. CDR1 MNHEY and CDR2 SMNVEV come from the germline V gene (reference sequence). CDR3 length equals 15 residues. V dropped 7 bases and J dropped 4 bases, with 14 bases sitting between them. CDR3 nucleotide sequence: TGTGCCAGCAAATTCGAGATTGGGTATAATTCACCCCTCCACTTT. Translating it yields CASKFEIGYNSPLHF.

This clonotype was counted a few times. This sequence joins TRBV4-3 and TRBJ1-1, with no clear D. V gave up 2 bases and J gave up 2 bases, with 9 bases separating them. Germline V gene sequence: CDR1 LGHNA, CDR2 YSLEER. CDR3 size: 14 residues. This CDR3 reads CASSQMRANTEAFF. The CDR3 DNA is TGCGCCAGCAGCCAAATGAGGGCCAACACTGAAGCTTTCTTT.

This chain joins TRBV4-1 and TRBJ2-3; perhaps D is TRBD1 or TRBD2 (5 bases each). The CDR3 runs 16 residues. V lost 1 base to trimming and J lost 6 bases, with 17 bases between them. Germline V gene lookup returns CDR1 MGHRA and CDR2 YSYEKL. The CDR3 bases are TGCGCCAGCAGCCAAGCAAGCAGGGCGACGGGGGATACGCAGTATTTT. Amino acids: CASSQASRATGDTQYF.

This clonotype was counted between two and nine times. The chain links TRBV6-1 to TRBJ1-5; D perhaps matches TRBD1 (6 bases). Germline CDR1 reads MNHNS; CDR2 reads SASEGT. This CDR3 is built from 12 residues. V was cut by 8 bases and J by 6 bases, with 11 bases left in between. CDR3 region: CASAQGFQPQHF. Written as DNA, the CDR3 is TGTGCCAGCGCGCAGGGGTTTCAGCCCCAGCATTTT.

The chain links TRBV19 to TRBJ1-2, with TRBD1 matching 9 bases. V dropped 10 bases and J dropped 0; count of bases not matched to a gene: 12. This CDR3 comprises 16 residues. The germline V gene has CDR1 LNHDA and CDR2 SQIVND (reference sequence). The CDR3 sequence: CAIRADRGPTNYGYTF. The CDR3 DNA reads as TGTGCCATTAGAGCGGACAGGGGACCTACTAACTATGGCTACACCTTC. Looking up the rest from reference TRBV19 and TRBJ1-2 gives the full variable domain: DGGITQSPKYLFRKEGQNVTLSCEQNLNHDAMYWYRQDPGQGLRLIYYSQIVNDFQKGDIAEGYSVSREKKESFPLTVTSAQKNPTAFYLCAIRADRGPTNYGYTFGSGTRLTVV.

A few counts support this clonotype. V and J are TRBV7-6 and TRBJ2-3, with 12 bases lining up with TRBD2. V gave up 7 bases and J gave up 4 bases; unmatched junction bases: 3. The CDR3 is 14 residues long. Per germline, CDR1 SGHVS and CDR2 FNYEAQ. This CDR3 is CASTRLAGADTQYF. The CDR3 DNA is TGTGCCAGCACCCGACTAGCGGGAGCAGATACGCAGTATTTT.